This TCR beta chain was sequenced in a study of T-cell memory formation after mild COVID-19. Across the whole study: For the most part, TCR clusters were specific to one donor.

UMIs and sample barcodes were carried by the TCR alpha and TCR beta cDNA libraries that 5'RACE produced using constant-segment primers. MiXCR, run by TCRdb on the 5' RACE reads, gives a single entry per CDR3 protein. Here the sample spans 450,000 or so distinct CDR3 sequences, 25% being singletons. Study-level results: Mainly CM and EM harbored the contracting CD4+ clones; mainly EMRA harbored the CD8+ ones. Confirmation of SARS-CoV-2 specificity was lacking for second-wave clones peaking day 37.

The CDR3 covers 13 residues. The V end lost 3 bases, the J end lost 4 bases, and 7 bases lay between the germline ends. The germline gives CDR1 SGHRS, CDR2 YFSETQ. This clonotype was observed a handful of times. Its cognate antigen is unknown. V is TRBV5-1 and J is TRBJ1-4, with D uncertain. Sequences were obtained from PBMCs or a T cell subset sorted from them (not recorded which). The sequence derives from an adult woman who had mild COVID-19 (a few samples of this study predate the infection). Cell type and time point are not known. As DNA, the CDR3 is TGCGCCAGCAGCTCCTCCTTTAATGAAAAACTGTTTTTT. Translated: CASSSSFNEKLFF.